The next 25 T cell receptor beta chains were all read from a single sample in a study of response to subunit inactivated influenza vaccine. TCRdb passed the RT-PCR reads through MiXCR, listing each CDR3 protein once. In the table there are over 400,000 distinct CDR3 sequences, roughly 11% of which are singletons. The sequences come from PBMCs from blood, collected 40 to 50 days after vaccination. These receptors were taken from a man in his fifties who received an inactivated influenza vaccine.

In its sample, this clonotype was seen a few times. The CDR3 here is CASSSRTASQGGYTF. The CDR3 coding sequence is TGTGCCAGCAGTTCCCGGACAGCCAGTCAAGGGGGCTACACCTTC. The V and J genes are TRBV6-5 and TRBJ1-2, with D possibly matching TRBD1 (6 bases). The length of the CDR3 is 15 residues. The ends were cut back, 4 bases at V and 8 bases at J, with 20 bases in the middle. The germline V gene encodes CDR1 MNHEY and CDR2 SVGAGI.

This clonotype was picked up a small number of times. The CDR3 sequence: CASSLTSLDIQYF. Here the CDR3 DNA reads TGTGCCAGCAGCTTAACTAGTTTAGACATTCAGTACTTC. The J gene is TRBJ2-4, the V gene TRBV7-3; no clear D gene. CDR1 is SGHTA, CDR2 FQGTGA, per germline. The CDR3 is 13 amino acids. Trimming stripped 0 bases from V and 8 bases from J, with 8 bases between.

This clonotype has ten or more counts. The DNA of the CDR3 is TGCGCCAGCAGCCAAGATGTACTTCAGGGAGATACGCAGTATTTT. Translated: CASSQDVLQGDTQYF. The V call is TRBV4-3, the J call TRBJ2-3; TRBD1 might be the D (5 bases). V lost 0 bases to trimming and J lost 5 bases, with 12 bases between them. The germline CDR1 and CDR2 sequences are LGHNA and YSLEER. The CDR3 is 15 residues long.

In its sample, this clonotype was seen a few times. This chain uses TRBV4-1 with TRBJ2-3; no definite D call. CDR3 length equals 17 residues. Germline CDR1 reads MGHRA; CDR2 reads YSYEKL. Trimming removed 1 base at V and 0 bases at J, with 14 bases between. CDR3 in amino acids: CASSQVWRGRSTDTQYF. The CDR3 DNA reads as TGCGCCAGCAGCCAAGTCTGGCGAGGTCGTAGCACAGATACGCAGTATTTT.

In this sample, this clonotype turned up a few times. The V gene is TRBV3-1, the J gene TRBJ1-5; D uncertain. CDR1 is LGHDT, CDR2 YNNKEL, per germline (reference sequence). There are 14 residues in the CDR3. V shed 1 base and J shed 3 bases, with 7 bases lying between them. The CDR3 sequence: CASSQGLNNQPQHF. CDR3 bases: TGTGCCAGCAGCCAAGGGCTTAACAATCAGCCCCAGCATTTT. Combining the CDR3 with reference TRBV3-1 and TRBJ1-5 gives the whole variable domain DTAVSQTPKYLVTQMGNDKSIKCEQNLGHDTMYWYKQDSKKFLKIMFSYNNKELIINETVPNRFSPKSPDKAHLNLHINSLELGDSAVYFCASSQGLNNQPQHFGDGTRLSIL.

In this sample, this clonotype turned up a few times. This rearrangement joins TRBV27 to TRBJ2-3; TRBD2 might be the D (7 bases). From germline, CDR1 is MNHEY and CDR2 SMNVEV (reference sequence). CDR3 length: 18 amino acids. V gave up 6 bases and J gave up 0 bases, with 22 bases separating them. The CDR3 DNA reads TGTGCCAGCAGGCCCTTTTGGGGGGGCAAGTCTAGCACAGATACGCAGTATTTT. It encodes CASRPFWGGKSSTDTQYF.

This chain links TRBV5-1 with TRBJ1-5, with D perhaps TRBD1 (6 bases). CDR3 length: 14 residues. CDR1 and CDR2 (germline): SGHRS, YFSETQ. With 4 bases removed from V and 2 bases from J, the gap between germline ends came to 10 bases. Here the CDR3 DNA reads TGCGCCAGCAGCCAAGAGGGGGGCAATCAGCCCCAGCATTTT. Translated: CASSQEGGNQPQHF.

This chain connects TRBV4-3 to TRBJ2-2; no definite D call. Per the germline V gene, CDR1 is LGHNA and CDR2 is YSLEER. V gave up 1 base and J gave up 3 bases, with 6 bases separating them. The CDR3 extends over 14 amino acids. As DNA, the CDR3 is TGCGCCAGCAGCCAAGGGATGTACACCGGGGAGCTGTTTTTT. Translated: CASSQGMYTGELFF.

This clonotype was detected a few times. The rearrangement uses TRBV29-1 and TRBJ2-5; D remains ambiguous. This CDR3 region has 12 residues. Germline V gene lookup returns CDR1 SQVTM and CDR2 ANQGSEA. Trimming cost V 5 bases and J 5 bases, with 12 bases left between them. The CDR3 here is CSVLTPAETQYF. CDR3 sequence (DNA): TGCAGCGTTTTAACCCCGGCGGAGACCCAGTACTTC. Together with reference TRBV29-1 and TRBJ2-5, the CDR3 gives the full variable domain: SAVISQKPSRDICQRGTSLTIQCQVDSQVTMMFWYRQQPGQSLTLIATANQGSEATYESGFVIDKFPISRPNLTFSTLTVSNMSPEDSSIYLCSVLTPAETQYFGPGTRLLVL.

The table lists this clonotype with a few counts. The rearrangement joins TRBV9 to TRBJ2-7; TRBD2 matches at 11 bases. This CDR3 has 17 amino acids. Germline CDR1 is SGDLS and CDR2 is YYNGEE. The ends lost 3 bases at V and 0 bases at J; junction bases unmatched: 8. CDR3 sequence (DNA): TGTGCCAGCAGCGCCCGGTCCGGGACTAGCGGCTCCTACGAGCAGTACTTC. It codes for CASSARSGTSGSYEQYF.

CDR3 DNA sequence: TGCGCCAGCAGCTTGGAGGTCTACGCGAATGAAGCTTTCTTT. This gives the protein CASSLEVYANEAFF. The chain joins TRBV5-1 to TRBJ1-1; no clear D gene. There are 14 residues in the CDR3. Deletions cut 0 bases from V and 7 bases from J, with 13 bases between. Germline assignment: CDR1 SGHRS and CDR2 YFSETQ.

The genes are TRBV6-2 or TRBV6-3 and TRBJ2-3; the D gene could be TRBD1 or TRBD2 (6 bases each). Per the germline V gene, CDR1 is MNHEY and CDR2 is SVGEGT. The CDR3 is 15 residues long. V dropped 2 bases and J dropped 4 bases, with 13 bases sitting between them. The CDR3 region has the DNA TGTGCCAGCAGTTACCCGCCCGGGGGCGCAGATACGCAGTATTTT. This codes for CASSYPPGGADTQYF.

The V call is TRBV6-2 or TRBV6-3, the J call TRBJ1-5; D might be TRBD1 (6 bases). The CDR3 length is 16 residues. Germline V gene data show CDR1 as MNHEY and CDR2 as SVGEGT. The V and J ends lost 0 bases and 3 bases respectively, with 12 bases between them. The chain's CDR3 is CASSYSSYRVNQPQHF. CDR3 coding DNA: TGTGCCAGCAGTTACTCGAGTTACAGGGTCAATCAGCCCCAGCATTTT.

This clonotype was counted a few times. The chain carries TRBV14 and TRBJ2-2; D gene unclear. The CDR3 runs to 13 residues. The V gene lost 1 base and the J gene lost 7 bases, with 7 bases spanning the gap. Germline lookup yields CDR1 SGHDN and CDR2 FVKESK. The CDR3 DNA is TGTGCCAGCAGCCAAGTGTTGCACGGGGAGCTGTTTTTT. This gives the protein CASSQVLHGELFF.

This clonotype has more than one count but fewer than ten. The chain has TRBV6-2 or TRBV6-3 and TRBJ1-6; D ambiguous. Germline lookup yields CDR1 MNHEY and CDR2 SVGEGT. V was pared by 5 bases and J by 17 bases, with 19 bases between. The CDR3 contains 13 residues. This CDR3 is CASSPISESRIHF. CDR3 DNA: TGTGCCAGCAGTCCAATATCCGAGAGCCGAATCCACTTT.

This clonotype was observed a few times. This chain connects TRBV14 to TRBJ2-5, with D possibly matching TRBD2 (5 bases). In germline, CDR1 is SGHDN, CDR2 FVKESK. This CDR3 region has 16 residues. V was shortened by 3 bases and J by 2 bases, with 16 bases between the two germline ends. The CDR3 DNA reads TGTGCCAGCAGCCAGGGAACTAGTGCGCTTCAAGAGACCCAGTACTTC. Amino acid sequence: CASSQGTSALQETQYF.

Written as DNA, the CDR3 is TGCGCCAGCAGCCAAGATCAGGAGGGGGCGAGGCCGCTGAACACTGAAGCTTTCTTT. This translates into CASSQDQEGARPLNTEAFF. The V gene is TRBV4-3, the J gene TRBJ1-1; TRBD1 matches at 7 bases. CDR3 length equals 19 residues. After removal of 0 bases from V and 0 bases from J, the junction contained 13 bases not matched to a gene. From germline, CDR1 is LGHNA and CDR2 YSLEER.

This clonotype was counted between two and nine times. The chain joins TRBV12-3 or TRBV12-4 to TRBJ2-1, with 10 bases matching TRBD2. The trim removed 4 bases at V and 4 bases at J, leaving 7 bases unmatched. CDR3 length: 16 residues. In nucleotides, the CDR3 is TGTGCCAGCAGTTCGCGGGTTAGCGGGGGGTACAATGAGCAGTTCTTC. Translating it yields CASSSRVSGGYNEQFF.

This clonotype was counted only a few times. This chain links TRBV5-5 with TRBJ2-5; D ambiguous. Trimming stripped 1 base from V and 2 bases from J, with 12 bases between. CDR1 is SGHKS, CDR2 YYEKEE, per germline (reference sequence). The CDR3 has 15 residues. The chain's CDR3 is CASSLTATWQETQYF. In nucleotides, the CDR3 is TGTGCCAGCAGCTTGACGGCGACATGGCAAGAGACCCAGTACTTC.

The CDR3 DNA reads as TGTGCCACCAGCAGAGATCTTACAGGGGATGGCTACACCTTC. It is translated as CATSRDLTGDGYTF. The chain links TRBV15 to TRBJ1-2; 7 bases are a match to TRBD1. Germline loops: CDR1 LNHNV, CDR2 YYDKDF (reference sequence). This CDR3 has 14 amino acids. V dropped 0 bases and J dropped 6; count of bases not matched to a gene: 4.

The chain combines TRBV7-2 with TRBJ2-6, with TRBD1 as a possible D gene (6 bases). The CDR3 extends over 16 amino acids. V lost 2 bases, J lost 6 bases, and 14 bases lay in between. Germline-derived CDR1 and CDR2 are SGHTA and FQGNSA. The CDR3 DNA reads TGTGCCAGCAGCTTAATGGGCCAGGGGTTGGCCAACGTCCTGACTTTC. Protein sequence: CASSLMGQGLANVLTF.

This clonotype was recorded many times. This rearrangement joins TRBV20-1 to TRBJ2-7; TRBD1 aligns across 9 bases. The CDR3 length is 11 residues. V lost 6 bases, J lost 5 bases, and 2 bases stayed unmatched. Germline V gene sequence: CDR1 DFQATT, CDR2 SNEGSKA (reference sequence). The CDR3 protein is CSAGQGNEQYF. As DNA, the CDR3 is TGCAGTGCGGGACAGGGAAACGAGCAGTACTTC.

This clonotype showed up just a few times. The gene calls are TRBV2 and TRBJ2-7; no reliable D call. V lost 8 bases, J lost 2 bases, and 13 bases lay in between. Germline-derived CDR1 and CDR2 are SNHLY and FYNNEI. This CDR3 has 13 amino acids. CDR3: CASHLTRAYEQYF. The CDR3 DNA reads TGTGCCAGCCACCTGACAAGAGCCTACGAGCAGTACTTC.

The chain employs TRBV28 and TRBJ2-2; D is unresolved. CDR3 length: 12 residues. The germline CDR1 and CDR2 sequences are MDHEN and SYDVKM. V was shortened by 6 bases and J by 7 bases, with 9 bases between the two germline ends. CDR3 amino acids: CASSRAGGELFF. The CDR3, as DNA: TGTGCCAGCAGCCGCGCCGGCGGGGAGCTGTTTTTT.

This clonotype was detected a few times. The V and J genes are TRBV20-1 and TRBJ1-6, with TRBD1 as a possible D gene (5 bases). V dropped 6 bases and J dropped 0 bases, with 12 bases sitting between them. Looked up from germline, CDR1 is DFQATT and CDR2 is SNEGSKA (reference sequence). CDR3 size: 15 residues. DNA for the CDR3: TGCAGTGCGGTTCGGGGGAGCTCCTATAATTCACCCCTCCACTTT. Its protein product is CSAVRGSSYNSPLHF.